The clone carrying this T cell receptor (beta chain) turned up a few times. Per the original methods: Scientists estimated how many nucleated cells there were by amplifying reference gene primers. The table came from immunoSEQ multiplex PCR; TCRdb's copy has only in-frame clones and leaves some out. That table furnishes V, J and clone size, whereas the DNA furnished D and trimming. Here the sample spans a few hundred thousand clones, more than 75% being singletons. These data come from a study of blood T cell repertoires in COVID-19. Germline V gives CDR1 SEHNR, CDR2 FQNEAQ (reference sequence). This CDR3 has 15 residues. V gave up 5 bases and J gave up 1 base, with 14 bases separating them.

The clonotype comes from a woman in her 30s who had recovered from COVID-19. The chain is built from TRBV7-9 and TRBJ1-1; the D gene is possibly TRBD1 (6 bases). What was sequenced was PBMCs or T cells enriched from blood (not recorded which). The CDR3 bases are TGTGCCAGCAGCACGCAGGGACATGGGAACACTGAAGCTTTCTTT. Its translation is CASSTQGHGNTEAFF.